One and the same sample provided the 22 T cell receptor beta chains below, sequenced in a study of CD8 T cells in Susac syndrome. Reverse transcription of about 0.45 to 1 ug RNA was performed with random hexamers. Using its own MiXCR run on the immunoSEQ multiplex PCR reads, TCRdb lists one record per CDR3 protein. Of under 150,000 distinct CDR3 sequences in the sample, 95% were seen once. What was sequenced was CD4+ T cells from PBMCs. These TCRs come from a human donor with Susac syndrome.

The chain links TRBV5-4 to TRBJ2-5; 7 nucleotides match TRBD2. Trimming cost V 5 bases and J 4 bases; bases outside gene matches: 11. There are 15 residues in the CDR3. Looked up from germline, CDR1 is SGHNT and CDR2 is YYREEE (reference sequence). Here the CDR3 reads CASSNSGDARETQYF. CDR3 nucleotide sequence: TGTGCCAGCAGTAACAGCGGGGACGCCCGAGAGACCCAGTACTTC.

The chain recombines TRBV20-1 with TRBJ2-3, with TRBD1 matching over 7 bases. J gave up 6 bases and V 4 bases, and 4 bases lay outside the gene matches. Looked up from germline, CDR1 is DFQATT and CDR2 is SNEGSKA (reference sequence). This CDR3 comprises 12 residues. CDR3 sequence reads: CSATQGTDTQYF. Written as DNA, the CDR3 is TGCAGTGCTACACAGGGGACGGATACGCAGTATTTT.

The CDR3 protein is CASSLNNYEQYF. The CDR3 region has the DNA TGTGCCAGCAGTTTAAACAACTACGAGCAGTACTTC. This sequence joins TRBV28 and TRBJ2-7; D call uncertain. The CDR3 sequence is 12 residues long. Germline V gives CDR1 MDHEN, CDR2 SYDVKM. V was cut by 2 bases and J by 3 bases, with 5 bases left in between.

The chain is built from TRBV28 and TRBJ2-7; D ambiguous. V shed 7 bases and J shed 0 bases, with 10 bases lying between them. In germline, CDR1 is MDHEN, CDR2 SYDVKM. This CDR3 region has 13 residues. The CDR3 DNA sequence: TGTGCCAGCAACGAAGGGCTCTCCTACGAGCAGTACTTC. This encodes CASNEGLSYEQYF.

CDR3 in amino acids: CASSLDRGSNQPQHF. The CDR3 DNA follows: TGTGCCAGCAGTTTAGACCGCGGGTCCAATCAGCCCCAGCATTTT. This rearrangement joins TRBV12-3 or TRBV12-4 to TRBJ1-5; D remains ambiguous. The CDR3 has 15 residues. V lost 1 base to trimming and J lost 3 bases, with 10 bases between them.

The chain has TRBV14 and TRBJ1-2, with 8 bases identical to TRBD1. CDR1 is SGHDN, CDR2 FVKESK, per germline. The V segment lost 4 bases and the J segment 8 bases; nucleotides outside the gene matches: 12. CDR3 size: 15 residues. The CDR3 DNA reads TGTGCCAGCAGCCCACTACTAGACAGGGGAGGAGGCTACACCTTC. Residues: CASSPLLDRGGGYTF.

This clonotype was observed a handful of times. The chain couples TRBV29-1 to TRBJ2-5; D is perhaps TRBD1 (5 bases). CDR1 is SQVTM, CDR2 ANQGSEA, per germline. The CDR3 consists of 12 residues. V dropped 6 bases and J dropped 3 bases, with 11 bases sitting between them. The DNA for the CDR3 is TGCAGCGTGGCTCCAGGGAAAGAGACCCAGTACTTC. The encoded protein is CSVAPGKETQYF.

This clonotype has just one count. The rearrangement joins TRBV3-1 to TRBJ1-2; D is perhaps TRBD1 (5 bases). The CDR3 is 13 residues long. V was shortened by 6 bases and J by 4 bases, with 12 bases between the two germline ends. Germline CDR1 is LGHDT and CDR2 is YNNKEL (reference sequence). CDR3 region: CASSRGSSYGYTF. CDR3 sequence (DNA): TGTGCCAGCAGTAGGGGTTCGTCCTATGGCTACACCTTC.

The DNA for the CDR3 is TGTGCCAGCAGGGTAGGGGTGACAGGACCGCAAGAGACCCAGTACTTC. It codes for CASRVGVTGPQETQYF. This sequence joins TRBV28 and TRBJ2-5; maybe TRBD1 (6 bases). Germline values: CDR1 MDHEN, CDR2 SYDVKM. With 6 bases removed from V and 2 bases from J, the gap between germline ends came to 19 bases. CDR3 length equals 16 residues.

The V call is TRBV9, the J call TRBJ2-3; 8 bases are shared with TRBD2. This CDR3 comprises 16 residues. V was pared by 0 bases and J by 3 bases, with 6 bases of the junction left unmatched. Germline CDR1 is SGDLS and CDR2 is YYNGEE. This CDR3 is CASSVDGGRRTDTQYF. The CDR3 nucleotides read TGTGCCAGCAGCGTAGATGGCGGGAGGAGAACAGATACGCAGTATTTT.

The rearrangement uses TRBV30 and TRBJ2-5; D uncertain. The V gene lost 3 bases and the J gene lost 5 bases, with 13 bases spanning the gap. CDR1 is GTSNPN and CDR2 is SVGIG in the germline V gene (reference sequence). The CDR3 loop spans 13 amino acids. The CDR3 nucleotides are TGTGCCTGGAGCCCTTTACGCGTGGAGACCCAGTACTTC. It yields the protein CAWSPLRVETQYF.

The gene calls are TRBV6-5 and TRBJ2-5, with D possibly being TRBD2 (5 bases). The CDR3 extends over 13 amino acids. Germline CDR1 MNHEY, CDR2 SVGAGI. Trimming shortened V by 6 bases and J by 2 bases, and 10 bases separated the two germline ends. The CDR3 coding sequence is TGTGCCAGCAGCTCGGACTTACAAGAGACCCAGTACTTC. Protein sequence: CASSSDLQETQYF.

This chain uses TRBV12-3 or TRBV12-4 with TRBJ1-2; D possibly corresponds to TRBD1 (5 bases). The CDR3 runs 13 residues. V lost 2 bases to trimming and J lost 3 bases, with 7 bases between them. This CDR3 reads CASSLRGDYGYTF. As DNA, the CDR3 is TGTGCCAGCAGTTTACGGGGGGACTATGGCTACACCTTC.

The CDR3 nucleotides are TGTGCCTGGAGTACCAACTATGGCTACACCTTC. The encoded protein is CAWSTNYGYTF. The rearrangement links TRBV30 to TRBJ1-2; D remains unclear. Germline-derived CDR1 and CDR2 are GTSNPN and SVGIG (reference sequence). The V end was cut by 2 bases, the J end by 2 bases, with 3 bases between. The length of the CDR3 is 11 residues. Variable domain in full (rest from reference TRBV30 and TRBJ1-2): SQTIHQWPATLVQPVGSPLSLECTVEGTSNPNLYWYRQAAGRGLQLLFYSVGIGQISSEVPQNLSASRPQDRQFILSSKKLLLSDSGFYLCAWSTNYGYTFGSGTRLTVV.

The CDR3 region is CASSRTIAGGTYEQYF. The CDR3, as DNA: TGTGCCAGCAGTCGAACCATAGCGGGGGGCACTTACGAGCAGTACTTC. This rearrangement joins TRBV9 to TRBJ2-7; the match to TRBD2 covers 10 bases. With V trimmed by 5 bases and J by 4 bases, 12 bases remained unmatched. This CDR3 is built from 16 residues. Germline loops: CDR1 SGDLS, CDR2 YYNGEE.

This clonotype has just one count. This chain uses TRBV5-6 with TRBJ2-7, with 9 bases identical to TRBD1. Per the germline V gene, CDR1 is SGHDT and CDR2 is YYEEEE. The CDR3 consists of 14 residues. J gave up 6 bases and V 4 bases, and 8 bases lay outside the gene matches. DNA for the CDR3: TGTGCCAGCAGCAACGGACAGGGGATTGGCGAGCAGTACTTC. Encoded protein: CASSNGQGIGEQYF.

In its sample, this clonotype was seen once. The CDR3 sequence: CASSRETSTNTEAFF. The CDR3 nucleotides read TGTGCCAGCAGTAGGGAGACCAGTACGAACACTGAAGCTTTCTTT. This chain links TRBV2 with TRBJ1-1; D not certain. Germline V lookup: CDR1 SNHLY, CDR2 FYNNEI. The V end lost 5 bases, the J end lost 1 base, and 14 bases lay between the germline ends. This CDR3 has 15 residues.

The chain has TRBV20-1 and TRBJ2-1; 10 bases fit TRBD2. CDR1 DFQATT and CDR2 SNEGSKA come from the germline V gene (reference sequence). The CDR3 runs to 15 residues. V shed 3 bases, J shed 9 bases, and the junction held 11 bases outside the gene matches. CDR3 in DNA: TGCAGTGCTAGCTGGCTAGCGGGGGCCCCGATTGAGCAGTTCTTC. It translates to CSASWLAGAPIEQFF.

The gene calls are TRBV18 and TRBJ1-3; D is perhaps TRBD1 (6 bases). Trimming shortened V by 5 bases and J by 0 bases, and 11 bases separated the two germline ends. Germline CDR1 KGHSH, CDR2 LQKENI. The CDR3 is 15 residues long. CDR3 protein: CASSTGPDSGNTIYF. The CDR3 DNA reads TGTGCCAGCTCAACAGGGCCTGACTCTGGAAACACCATATATTTT.

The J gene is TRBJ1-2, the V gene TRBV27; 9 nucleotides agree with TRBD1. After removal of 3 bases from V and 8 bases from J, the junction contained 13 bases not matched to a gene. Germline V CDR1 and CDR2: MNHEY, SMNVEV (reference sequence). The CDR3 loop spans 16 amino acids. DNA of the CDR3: TGTGCCAGCAGTTTGAAGGGGACAGGGCACCCCTCGGGCTACACCTTC. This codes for CASSLKGTGHPSGYTF.

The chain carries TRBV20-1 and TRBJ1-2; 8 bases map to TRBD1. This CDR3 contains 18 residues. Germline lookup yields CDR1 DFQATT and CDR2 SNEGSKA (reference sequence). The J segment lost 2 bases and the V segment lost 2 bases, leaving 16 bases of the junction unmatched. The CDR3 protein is CSARRWGQERIENYGYTF. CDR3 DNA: TGCAGTGCTAGACGCTGGGGACAGGAGCGGATCGAGAACTATGGCTACACCTTC.

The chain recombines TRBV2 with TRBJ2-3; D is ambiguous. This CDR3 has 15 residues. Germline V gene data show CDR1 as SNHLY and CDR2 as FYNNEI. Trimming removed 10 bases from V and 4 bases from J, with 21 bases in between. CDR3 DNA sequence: TGTGCCAACAACCGAGAAGGGCTTTCCGCAGATACGCAGTATTTT. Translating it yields CANNREGLSADTQYF.